The rows below give T cell receptor beta chains drawn from one sample of a study of cytotoxic CD8 clonotypes in ibrutinib-treated CLL. Some clones are missing from TCRdb's copy, which holds only in-frame ones; the method was immunoSEQ multiplex PCR. The data contain roughly 200,000 clones, just under 80% of them seen just once; the ten biggest clones take up about 10%. The sample here was PBMCs, taken after 12 months of ibrutinib treatment. The source is a human donor with chronic lymphocytic leukemia. CDR3s include the opening cysteine and the closing phenylalanine or tryptophan. Each record gives: V gene, clone size, J gene, D gene, CDR3 protein, CDR3 DNA. A D gene is named only where the DNA matches it firmly. Some rows mark clone size as missing; the rest say once, few, many or name a class of expanded clone.

v_call: TRBV4-1; clone_size: NA; j_call: TRBJ1-6; d_call: NA; cdr3_aa: CASSQDRAIPQTHF; cdr3_nt: TGCGCCAGCAGCCAAGATAGGGCTATACCGCAAACCCACTTT
v_call: TRBV2; clone_size: NA; j_call: TRBJ2-7; d_call: TRBD2; cdr3_aa: CASRPLPGGAGGPPRTYEQYF; cdr3_nt: TGTGCCAGCAGACCACTACCGGGGGGCGCGGGAGGGCCCCCACGGACTTACGAGCAGTACTTC
v_call: TRBV19; clone_size: once; j_call: TRBJ2-7; d_call: TRBD1; cdr3_aa: CASNSATGGEQYF; cdr3_nt: TGTGCCAGTAATTCCGCGACAGGGGGCGAGCAGTACTTC
v_call: TRBV18; clone_size: once; j_call: TRBJ2-3; d_call: TRBD2; cdr3_aa: CASSPPVGGGGADTQYF; cdr3_nt: TGTGCCAGCTCACCACCCGTTGGCGGGGGGGGCGCAGATACGCAGTATTTT
v_call: TRBV30; clone_size: many; j_call: TRBJ2-7; d_call: NA; cdr3_aa: CAWSVGVRVWEQYF; cdr3_nt: TGTGCCTGGAGTGTGGGGGTTCGGGTCTGGGAGCAGTACTTC
v_call: TRBV29-1; clone_size: NA; j_call: TRBJ1-4; d_call: NA; cdr3_aa: CSVAWTEKLFF; cdr3_nt: TGCAGCGTCGCCTGGACGGAAAAACTGTTTTTT
v_call: TRBV7-9; clone_size: NA; j_call: TRBJ1-5; d_call: TRBD1; cdr3_aa: CASSPGQGNQPQHF; cdr3_nt: TGTGCCAGCAGCCCTGGACAGGGCAATCAGCCCCAGCATTTT
v_call: TRBV4-2; clone_size: NA; j_call: TRBJ2-1; d_call: TRBD2; cdr3_aa: CASSQDLAVWNEQFF; cdr3_nt: TGTGCCAGCAGCCAAGATCTAGCGGTGTGGAATGAGCAGTTCTTC
v_call: TRBV6-1; clone_size: NA; j_call: TRBJ2-3; d_call: TRBD1; cdr3_aa: CASSEVGQGWDTQYF; cdr3_nt: TGTGCCAGCAGTGAAGTGGGACAGGGTTGGGATACGCAGTATTTT
v_call: TRBV5-8; clone_size: NA; j_call: TRBJ1-2; d_call: TRBD1; cdr3_aa: CASSLTGARYGYTF; cdr3_nt: TGTGCCAGCAGCTTAACAGGGGCTCGGTATGGCTACACCTTC
v_call: TRBV30; clone_size: NA; j_call: TRBJ1-1; d_call: NA; cdr3_aa: CAWSGGMNTEAFF; cdr3_nt: TGTGCCTGGAGTGGGGGAATGAACACTGAAGCTTTCTTT
v_call: TRBV5-1; clone_size: NA; j_call: TRBJ2-7; d_call: TRBD2; cdr3_aa: CASSYEPGGSSYEQYF; cdr3_nt: TGCGCCAGCAGCTACGAACCCGGCGGGAGCTCCTACGAGCAGTACTTC
v_call: TRBV25-1; clone_size: once; j_call: TRBJ1-3; d_call: NA; cdr3_aa: CASSGPSRPDTIYF; cdr3_nt: TGTGCCAGCAGTGGACCTTCGCGGCCGGACACCATATATTTT
v_call: TRBV5-1; clone_size: NA; j_call: TRBJ2-7; d_call: TRBD2; cdr3_aa: CASSLAGTSGSLHEQYF; cdr3_nt: TGCGCCAGCAGCTTGGCCGGGACTAGCGGGAGTCTGCACGAGCAGTACTTC
v_call: TRBV5-1; clone_size: NA; j_call: TRBJ2-7; d_call: NA; cdr3_aa: CASSLAVISYEQYF; cdr3_nt: TGCGCCAGCAGCTTGGCAGTAATTTCCTACGAGCAGTACTTC
v_call: TRBV6-5; clone_size: NA; j_call: TRBJ2-2; d_call: NA; cdr3_aa: CASTLTTSVIGELFF; cdr3_nt: TGTGCCAGCACCCTAACTACGTCCGTCATCGGGGAGCTGTTTTTT
v_call: TRBV7-3; clone_size: NA; j_call: TRBJ1-2; d_call: NA; cdr3_aa: CASSHAPDYGYTF; cdr3_nt: TGTGCCAGCAGCCATGCCCCCGATTATGGCTACACCTTC